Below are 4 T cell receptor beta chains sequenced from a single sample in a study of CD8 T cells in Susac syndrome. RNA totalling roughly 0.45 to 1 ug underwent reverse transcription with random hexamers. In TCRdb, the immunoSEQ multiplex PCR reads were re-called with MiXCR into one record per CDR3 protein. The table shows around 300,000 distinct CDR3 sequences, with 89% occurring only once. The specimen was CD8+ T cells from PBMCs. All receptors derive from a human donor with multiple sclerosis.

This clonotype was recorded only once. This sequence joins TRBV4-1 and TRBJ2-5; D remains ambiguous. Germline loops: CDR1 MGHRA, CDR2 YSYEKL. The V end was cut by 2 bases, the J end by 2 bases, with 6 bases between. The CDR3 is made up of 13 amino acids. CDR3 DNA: TGCGCCAGCAGCCAAATCCTTCAAGAGACCCAGTACTTC. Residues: CASSQILQETQYF.

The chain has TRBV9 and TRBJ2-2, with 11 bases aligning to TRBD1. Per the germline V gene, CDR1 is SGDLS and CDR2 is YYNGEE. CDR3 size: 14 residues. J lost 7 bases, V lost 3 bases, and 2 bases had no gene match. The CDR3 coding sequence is TGTGCCAGCAGCGCGGACAGGGGGCGCGGGGAGCTGTTTTTT. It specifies CASSADRGRGELFF.

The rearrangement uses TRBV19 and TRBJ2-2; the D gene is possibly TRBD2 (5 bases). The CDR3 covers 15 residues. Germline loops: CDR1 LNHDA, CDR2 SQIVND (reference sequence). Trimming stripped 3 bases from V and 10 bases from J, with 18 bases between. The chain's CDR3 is CASSMENGPSLELFF. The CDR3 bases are TGTGCCAGTAGTATGGAGAATGGGCCTAGCTTGGAGCTGTTTTTT. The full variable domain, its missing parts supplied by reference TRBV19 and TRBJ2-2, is DGGITQSPKYLFRKEGQNVTLSCEQNLNHDAMYWYRQDPGQGLRLIYYSQIVNDFQKGDIAEGYSVSREKKESFPLTVTSAQKNPTAFYLCASSMENGPSLELFFGEGSRLTVL.

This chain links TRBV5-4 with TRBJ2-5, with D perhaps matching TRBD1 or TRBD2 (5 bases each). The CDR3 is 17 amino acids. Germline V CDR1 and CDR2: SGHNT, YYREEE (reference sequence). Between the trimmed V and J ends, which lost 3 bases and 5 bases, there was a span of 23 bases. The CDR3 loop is CASSSNVLSRGMETQYF. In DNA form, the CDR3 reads TGTGCCAGCAGCTCTAATGTTTTATCGAGGGGAATGGAGACCCAGTACTTC.